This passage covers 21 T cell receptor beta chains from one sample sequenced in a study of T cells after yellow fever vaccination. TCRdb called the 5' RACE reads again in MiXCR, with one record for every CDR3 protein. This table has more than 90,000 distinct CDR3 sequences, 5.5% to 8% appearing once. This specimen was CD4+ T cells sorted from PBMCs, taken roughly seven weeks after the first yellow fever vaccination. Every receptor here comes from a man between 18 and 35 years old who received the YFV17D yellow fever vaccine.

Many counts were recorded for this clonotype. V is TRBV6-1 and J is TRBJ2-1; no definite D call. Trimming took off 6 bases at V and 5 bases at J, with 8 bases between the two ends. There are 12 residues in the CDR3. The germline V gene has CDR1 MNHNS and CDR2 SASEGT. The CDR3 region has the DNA TGTGCCAGCAGAGACCCCGACAATGAGCAGTTCTTC. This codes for CASRDPDNEQFF.

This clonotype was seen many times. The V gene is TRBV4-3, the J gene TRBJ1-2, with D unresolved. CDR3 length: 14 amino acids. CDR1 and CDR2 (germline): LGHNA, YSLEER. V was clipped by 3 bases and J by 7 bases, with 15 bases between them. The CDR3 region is CASSQDPGAGGYTF. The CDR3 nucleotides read TGCGCCAGCAGCCAGGACCCGGGTGCGGGTGGCTACACCTTC.

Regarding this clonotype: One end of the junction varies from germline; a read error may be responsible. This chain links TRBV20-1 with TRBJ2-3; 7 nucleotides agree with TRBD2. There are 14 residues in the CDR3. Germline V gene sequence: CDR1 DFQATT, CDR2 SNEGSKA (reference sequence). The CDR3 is CGAREGGPGDTQYF. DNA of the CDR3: TGCGGTGCTAGAGAGGGAGGGCCGGGGGATACGCAGTATTTT.

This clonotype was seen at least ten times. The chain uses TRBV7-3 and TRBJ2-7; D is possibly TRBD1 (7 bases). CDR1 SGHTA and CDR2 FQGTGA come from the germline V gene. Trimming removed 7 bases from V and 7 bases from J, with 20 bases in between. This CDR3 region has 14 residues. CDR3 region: CASNPQGGGEEQYF. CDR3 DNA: TGTGCCAGCAACCCCCAGGGGGGTGGAGAGGAGCAGTACTTC.

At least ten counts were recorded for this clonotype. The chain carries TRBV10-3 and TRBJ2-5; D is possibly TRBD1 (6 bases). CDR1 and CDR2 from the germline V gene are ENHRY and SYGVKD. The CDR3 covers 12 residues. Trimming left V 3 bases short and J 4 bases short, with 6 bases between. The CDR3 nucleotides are TGTGCCATCAGTGACAGGGGAGAGACCCAGTACTTC. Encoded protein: CAISDRGETQYF.

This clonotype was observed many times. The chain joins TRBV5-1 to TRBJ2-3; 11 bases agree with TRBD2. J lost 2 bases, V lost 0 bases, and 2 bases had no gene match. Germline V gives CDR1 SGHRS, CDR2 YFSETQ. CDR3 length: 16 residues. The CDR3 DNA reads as TGCGCCAGCAGCTTGGCACTAGCGGGGGACACAGATACGCAGTATTTT. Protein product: CASSLALAGDTDTQYF. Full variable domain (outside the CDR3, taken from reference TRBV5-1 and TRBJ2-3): KAGVTQTPRYLIKTRGQQVTLSCSPISGHRSVSWYQQTPGQGLQFLFEYFSETQRNKGNFPGRFSGRQFSNSRSEMNVSTLELGDSALYLCASSLALAGDTDTQYFGPGTRLTVL.

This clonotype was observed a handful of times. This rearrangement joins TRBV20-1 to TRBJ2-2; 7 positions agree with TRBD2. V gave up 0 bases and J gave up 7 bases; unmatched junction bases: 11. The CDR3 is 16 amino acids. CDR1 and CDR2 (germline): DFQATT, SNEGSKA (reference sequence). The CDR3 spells CSAREFFRGDGGELFF. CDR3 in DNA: TGCAGTGCTAGAGAGTTCTTCCGGGGGGACGGCGGGGAGCTGTTTTTT.

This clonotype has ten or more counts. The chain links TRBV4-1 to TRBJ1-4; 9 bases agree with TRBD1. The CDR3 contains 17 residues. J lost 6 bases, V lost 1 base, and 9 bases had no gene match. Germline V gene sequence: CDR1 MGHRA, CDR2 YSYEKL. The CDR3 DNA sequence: TGCGCCAGCAGCCAAGTGGGACAGGGTCGAATTGATGAAAAACTGTTTTTT. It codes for CASSQVGQGRIDEKLFF.

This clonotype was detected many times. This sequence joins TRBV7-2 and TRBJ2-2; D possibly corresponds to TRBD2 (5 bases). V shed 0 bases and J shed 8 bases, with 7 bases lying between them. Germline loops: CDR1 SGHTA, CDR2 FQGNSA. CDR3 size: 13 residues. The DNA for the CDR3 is TGTGCCAGCAGCTTAGCGCGAGGGGGGGAGCTGTTTTTT. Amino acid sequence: CASSLARGGELFF.

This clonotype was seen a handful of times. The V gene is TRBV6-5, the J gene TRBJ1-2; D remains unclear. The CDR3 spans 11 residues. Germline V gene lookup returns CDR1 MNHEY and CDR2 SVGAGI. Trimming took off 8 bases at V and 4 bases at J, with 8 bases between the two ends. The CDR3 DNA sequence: TGTGCCAGCCGACGTTTCTATGGCTACACCTTC. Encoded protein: CASRRFYGYTF.

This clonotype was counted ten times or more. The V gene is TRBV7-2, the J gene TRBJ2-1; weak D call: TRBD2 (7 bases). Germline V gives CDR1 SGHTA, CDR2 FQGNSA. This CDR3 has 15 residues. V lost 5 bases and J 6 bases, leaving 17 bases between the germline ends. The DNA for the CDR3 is TGTGCCAGCAGCATGTGGGGGGGGGCCGTCAATGAGCAGTTCTTC. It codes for CASSMWGGAVNEQFF.

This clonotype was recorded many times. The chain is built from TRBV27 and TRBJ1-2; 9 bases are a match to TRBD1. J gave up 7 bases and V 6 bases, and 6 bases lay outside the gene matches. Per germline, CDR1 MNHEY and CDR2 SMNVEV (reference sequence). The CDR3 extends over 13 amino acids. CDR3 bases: TGTGCCAGCAGGACCGGGACAGGGTTTGGCTACACCTTC. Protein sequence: CASRTGTGFGYTF.

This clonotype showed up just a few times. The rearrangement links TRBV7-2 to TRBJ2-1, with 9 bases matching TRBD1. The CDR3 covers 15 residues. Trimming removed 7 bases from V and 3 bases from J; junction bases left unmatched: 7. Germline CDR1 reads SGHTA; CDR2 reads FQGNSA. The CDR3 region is CASKPPGQGYNEQFF. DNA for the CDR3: TGTGCCAGCAAGCCCCCGGGACAGGGCTACAATGAGCAGTTCTTC.

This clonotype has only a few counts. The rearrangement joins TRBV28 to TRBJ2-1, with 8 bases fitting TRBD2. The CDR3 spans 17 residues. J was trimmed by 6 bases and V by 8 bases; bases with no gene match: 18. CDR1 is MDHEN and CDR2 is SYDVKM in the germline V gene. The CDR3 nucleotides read TGTGCCAGCTCTTTGGGGACCGGGCGGGGGGCTGTCAATGAGCAGTTCTTC. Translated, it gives CASSLGTGRGAVNEQFF.

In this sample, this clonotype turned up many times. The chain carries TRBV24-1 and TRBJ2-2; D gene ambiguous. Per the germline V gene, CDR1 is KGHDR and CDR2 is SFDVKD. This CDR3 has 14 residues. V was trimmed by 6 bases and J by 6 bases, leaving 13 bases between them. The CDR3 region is CATSINHAPGELFF. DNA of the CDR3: TGTGCCACCAGTATTAACCACGCACCCGGGGAGCTGTTTTTT.

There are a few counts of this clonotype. DNA of the CDR3: TGTGCCAGTAGTATCGAGGGGGGAACTGAAGCTTTCTTT. It encodes CASSIEGGTEAFF. The chain employs TRBV19 and TRBJ1-1; tentatively, D is TRBD1 (6 bases). The CDR3 has 13 amino acids. V was shortened by 3 bases and J by 5 bases, with 10 bases between the two germline ends. The V gene's germline CDR1 is LNHDA and CDR2 SQIVND (reference sequence).

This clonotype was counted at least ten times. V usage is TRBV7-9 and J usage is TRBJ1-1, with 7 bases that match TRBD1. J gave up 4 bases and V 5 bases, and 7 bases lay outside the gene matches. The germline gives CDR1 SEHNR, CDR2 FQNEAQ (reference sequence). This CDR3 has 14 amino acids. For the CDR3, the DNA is TGTGCCAGCAGCCTTCGGACAGGATTCACTGAAGCTTTCTTT. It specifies CASSLRTGFTEAFF.

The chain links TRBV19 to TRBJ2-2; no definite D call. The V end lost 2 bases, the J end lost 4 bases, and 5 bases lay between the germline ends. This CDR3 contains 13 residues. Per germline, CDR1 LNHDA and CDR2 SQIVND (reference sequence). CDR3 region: CASSIPVTGELFF. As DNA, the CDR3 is TGTGCCAGTAGTATACCCGTCACCGGGGAGCTGTTTTTT.

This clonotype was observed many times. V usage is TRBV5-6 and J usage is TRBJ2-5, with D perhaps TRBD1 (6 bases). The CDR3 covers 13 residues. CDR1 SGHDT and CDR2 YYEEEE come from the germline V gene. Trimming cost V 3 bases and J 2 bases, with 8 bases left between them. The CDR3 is CASSSGQQETQYF. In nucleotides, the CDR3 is TGTGCCAGCAGCTCAGGACAGCAAGAGACCCAGTACTTC. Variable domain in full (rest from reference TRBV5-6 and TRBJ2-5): DAGVTQSPTHLIKTRGQQVTLRCSPKSGHDTVSWYQQALGQGPQFIFQYYEEEERQRGNFPDRFSGHQFPNYSSELNVNALLLGDSALYLCASSSGQQETQYFGPGTRLLVL.

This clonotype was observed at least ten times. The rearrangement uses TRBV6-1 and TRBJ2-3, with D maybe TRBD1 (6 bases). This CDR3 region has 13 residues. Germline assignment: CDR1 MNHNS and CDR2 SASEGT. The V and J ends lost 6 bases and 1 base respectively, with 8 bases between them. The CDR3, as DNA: TGTGCCAGCAGCAGACAGGGCACAGATACGCAGTATTTT. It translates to CASSRQGTDTQYF.

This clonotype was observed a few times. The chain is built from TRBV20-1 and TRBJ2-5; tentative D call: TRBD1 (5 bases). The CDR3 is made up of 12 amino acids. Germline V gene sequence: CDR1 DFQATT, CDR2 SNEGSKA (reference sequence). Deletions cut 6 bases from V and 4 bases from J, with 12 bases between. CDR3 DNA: TGCAGTGCCCCACAAGGGGTAGAGACCCAGTACTTC. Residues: CSAPQGVETQYF.